These 2 T cell receptor beta chains were sequenced from one sample in a study of vaccination and CD4 T cells after COVID-19 (dated by TCRdb to between 2021 and 2024). Libraries were made using PCR. Data came from an Illumina iSeq 100. TCR sequencing of DNA from cultured CD4+ T cells used the Oncomine TCR Beta short-read assay at the Johns Hopkins FTIC core. Starting from the raw public reads, TCRdb applied fastp trimming at Q25, assembled clones with MiXCR and retained in-frame beta chains. Rows are unified per CDR3 protein, each entry keeping the most common DNA and genes. The sample table holds about 9,600 distinct CDR3 sequences, of which approximately 26% were seen once. The ten largest clonotypes hold 35% to 55% of the sample. The treatment or condition label on this specimen signifies: roughly ten-day PBMC culture with coronavirus spike peptide pools or control peptides (ViraFEST assay). These receptors are not linked to any known antigen.

The starting material was CD4+ T cells from blood, cultured in vitro, obtained before SARS-CoV-2 vaccination. Receptor source: a human donor who received a COVID-19 vaccine.

This clonotype was recorded a few times. J is TRBJ1-4 and V is TRBV6-1; no firm D call. V was clipped by 8 bases and J by 6 bases, with 19 bases between them. The CDR3 covers 15 residues. In germline, CDR1 is MNHNS, CDR2 SASEGT. CDR3 residues: CASFGSEGVDEKLFF. Here the CDR3 DNA reads TGTGCCAGCTTTGGGAGTGAGGGAGTGGATGAAAAACTGTTTTTT.

The J gene is TRBJ2-2, the V gene TRBV10-1; unclear D gene. CDR3 size: 14 residues. Germline CDR1 and CDR2: WNHNN and SYGVQD (reference sequence). V gave up 4 bases and J gave up 0 bases, with 6 bases separating them. The CDR3 loop reads CASSGAANTGELFF. The CDR3, as DNA: TGCGCCAGCAGTGGGGCGGCGAACACCGGGGAGCTGTTTTTT.